Here is one TCR beta chain with its context. Its antigen is undetermined. The method was immunoSEQ multiplex PCR; TCRdb's version includes in-frame clones alone and lacks a portion of them. Here the sample spans a few thousand clones, approximately 80% being singletons. Treatment given: treatment-naive control, cytoreductive nephrectomy. This sample stems from a study of radiation and T cells in renal cell carcinoma. The CDR3 is made up of 18 amino acids. Study observations and caveats: Irradiated tumors had higher TCR clonality than control tumors.

The chain recombines TRBV21-1 with TRBJ2-4; the tabulated D call, TRBD2, remains unverified against the DNA. TRBV21-1 is annotated as a pseudogene. This TCR was recovered from a man aged 45-65 years with renal cell carcinoma. The starting material was tumor tissue, obtained from a patient whose treatment was nephrectomy without radiotherapy. The CDR3 bases are TGTGCCAGCAGCACAAACACCCCCTTAGCGGGAGTAGCGGACATTCAGTACTTC. Protein sequence: CASSTNTPLAGVADIQYF.